This record covers a single TCR beta chain. It lacks a known antigen. Base qualities are not at hand, and no much larger clone is one base apart. This entry comes from a study of cytomegalovirus exposure and HLA in healthy donors (TCRdb year 2017). General notes on the study: An earlier analysis of several hundred of the donors reported approximately 260 Gb of sequence data and around 120 million unique TCR beta sequences obtained from approximately 180 million T cells. Among about 370 genotyped donors of the cohort, an average of about 220,000 unique TCR beta nucleotide sequences was sequenced per donor, of which approximately 18% were non-productive. Alongside the repertoire data, information on donor age, sex, ethnicity and CMV serostatus was compiled. Genome-wide SNP genotypes for about 55% of the roughly 670 donors were used in a later genetic analysis, which treated that subset as a discovery cohort. Because of strong linkage in the cohort, five DR-DQ haplotypes were treated as single units for association and clustering. The genetic ancestry cluster associated with self-reported Caucasian donors included 65% to 90% of the roughly 400 genotyped donors. All discovery cohort repertoires had been generated using a single sequencing platform. To decide whether each TCR beta V gene segment behaved as functional or pseudogenic, an earlier analysis of approximately 620 of the donors relied on high-throughput TCR beta sequencing. To predict cytomegalovirus infection status, the study combined high-throughput TCR immunosequencing, statistical association of individual TCRs with disease status, and machine learning. In the later analysis, no new phenotypic data were used to find candidate immune exposures; instead, reliance was placed on TCR beta sequences and their occurrence across donors. Along with the roughly 700-subject first cohort, a separate validation cohort of around 110 different subjects was used. A later analysis re-analyzed previously published TCR beta repertoires from 666 donors and added high-resolution HLA genotyping to study TCR occurrence patterns. Typing coverage varied by locus: 629-630 donors for A, B, C, DRB1 and DQB1; roughly 560 for DQA1; more than 600 for DPA1; 450 to 480 for DPB1. The study profiled the T cell repertoires of about 640 subjects by immunosequencing and related them to cytomegalovirus serostatus. The aim of the study was to test whether cataloging public T cell receptors could identify signatures of past pathogen exposure. An early release that covered approximately 600 HLA-typed donors contained about 300 gigabases of sequencing data and 65 million to 100 million unique TCR sequences. Class I and class II HLA loci were covered by the typing at four-digit resolution. Beyond this particular receptor, the publication reports: When HLA alleles, especially DR and DQ, strongly co-occurred, attributing TCR associations to individual alleles was difficult. Most TCR sequences were seen in very few donors, while some public TCRs were found in many individuals. Only TCR beta chains were sequenced in this cohort, and the absence of alpha or paired-chain data limited detectable features. HLA typing was unavailable for some donors at each locus, so association tests used only the typed subset. The study gave a list of 150 to 200 TCR beta chains associated with cytomegalovirus. According to a later analysis, parvovirus B19, influenza, CMV and Epstein-Barr virus appeared linked to several top co-occurrence clusters. Three of the identified cytomegalovirus-associated TCR beta chains were confirmed in vitro to be specific for cytomegalovirus antigens. In both the original and validation cohorts, the classifier was reported to diagnose cytomegalovirus status with high specificity and sensitivity. In a later analysis, HLA-associated TCR beta chains were found to be more clonally expanded and to have lower generation probabilities than equally common non-associated chains. Presence/absence analyses assumed roughly uniform sequencing depth across donors, an assumption that may not hold. A further reported finding was that TCR beta sequences accurately predicted the HLA-A and HLA-B alleles for most subjects in the first cohort. The 87-base-pair reads could not distinguish some IMGT-functional V segments, including TRBV6-2 and TRBV6-3, so those segments were excluded. Correlated functional status among segregating V segments might reflect linkage disequilibrium, but an unknown experimental factor could not be ruled out. Around 16 rarely observed V segments, including chromosome 9 orphons, were excluded from the earlier analysis of approximately 500 of the donors because counts were too low. Specific HLA alleles were associated with 15,000 to 20,000 TCR beta sequences at a false discovery rate of 0.05 in a later analysis. A later genetic analysis reported fewer N-insertions in productive TCRs among donors in an Asian-associated ancestry cluster than the roughly 650-donor mean. A later analysis found that most CMV-associated TCR beta chains appeared HLA-restricted, with HLA associations seemingly driven largely by CMV exposure. A later analysis found that TCR association rates varied across HLA loci, with DRB1 alleles showing the most associated TCRs and HLA-C alleles the fewest. The sequencing pipeline was judged likely to have produced a cluster of highly shared sequence variants as a technical artifact. An association between a missense DCLRE1C variant and V-gene and J-gene trimming of TCR beta chains was found in a later genetic analysis and replicated in an independent cohort. According to the authors, the approach could potentially be generalized to other disease states and immunological phenotypes. The only immune exposure information available for the cohort was CMV serostatus. Broadly in line with IMGT annotations, most TCR beta V segments showed up in productive rearrangements about 87% or about 30% of the time in an earlier analysis of a few hundred of the donors.

V and J lose 2 bases and 7 bases, and a span of 8 bases separates them. There are 12 amino acids in the CDR3, from cysteine to phenylalanine inclusive. Of all the DNA, just the CDR3 is kept, 36 bases in frame from base 1. The CDR1 and CDR2 encoded by the germline V gene are MDHEN and SYDVKM. The protocol used for the library was the immunoSEQ multiplex PCR assay. For the multiplex PCR, a mixture combining 60 forward primers for TCR Vbeta segments and 13 reverse primers for TCR Jbeta segments was used. A multiplex PCR assay on genomic DNA amplified the CDR3 region of rearranged TCR beta genes. On the Illumina HiSeq System, the amplified TCR beta libraries were sequenced as 87-base-pair reads. In the source study's methods: A later analysis counted about 80 million unique TCR beta chains across the 666 repertoires, and roughly 10 million of these chains were shared by at least two donors. Raw reads were error-corrected and collapsed into unique sequences by a nearest-neighbor algorithm in which closely related sequences were merged to remove PCR and sequencing errors. To assign V, D and J gene segments, CDR3 sequences were aligned to IMGT reference sequences. For a sequence to be retained, a match of at least six nucleotides to both a V gene segment and a J gene segment was required. A rearrangement counted as productive if the CDR3 had no stop codons and remained in frame with V and J, and every other rearrangement counted as non-productive. Following IMGT convention, CDR3 was defined as the stretch from the second conserved V-encoded cysteine to the conserved J-encoded phenylalanine. The earlier analysis of 587 of the donors excluded any sequence lacking an unambiguous match to a single V gene segment. An earlier analysis of some 500 of the donors classified V segments as functional when productive rearrangements were above 56.7% and as segregating when the standard deviation between donors was above 5%. A statistical classification framework was built for diagnosing cytomegalovirus status from the catalog of TCR beta chain sequences. In a later analysis, V and J genes were assigned by comparing TCR nucleotide sequences against IMGT/GENE-DB human TR gene sequences. Using the TCRdist pipeline, a later analysis assigned CDR3 sequences along with most-parsimonious VDJ recombination scenarios. A later analysis defined each TCR beta chain by its CDR3 amino acid sequence plus V-gene family, and excluded reads lacking a unique V-gene family. To address suspected cross-contamination and a sequencing artifact, a later analysis removed some 620 highly shared, low-generation-probability nucleotide sequences. A later analysis calculated a clonal expansion index for each public chain from normalized within-repertoire ranks of inferred template counts. In a later analysis, generation probabilities were computed with a VDJ recombination model fitted to out-of-frame rearrangements, and the resulting probabilities were checked against IGoR. In a later analysis, hypergeometric tests were used to score TCR-TCR, TCR-HLA and TCR-CMV co-occurrence, with a repertoire-size bias correction applied to TCR pairs. In a later analysis, false discovery rates were estimated by permuting HLA or CMV assignments 20 times. In a later analysis, co-occurring TCRs were grouped with DBSCAN, and TCRdist sequence similarity was added when clustering was performed within HLA-allele-positive subsets. For co-occurrence clustering, repertoires with fewer than 30,000 or more than 120,000 public chains were excluded, along with a handful of repertoires with anomalous nucleotide sharing. In its TCRdb copy, this immuneACCESS table keeps in-frame sequences only and misses some clones. Where compared with another copy, unresolved V genes explain less than half of these, and the others have no known cause. V and J calls and clone size are as listed in that table; D and trimming were resolved from the DNA. This sample comprises under 200,000 clones, approximately 75% of them detected only once. About 1.9% of the sample is taken by the ten largest.

The cohort comprised 666 healthy bone marrow donors. At the time of sampling, every cohort member was nominally healthy, though immune exposures that went unrecorded were likely present. The donor tested CMV seronegative and was one of the 352 seronegative cohort members. A peripheral blood sample was provided by each donor, and peripheral blood mononuclear cells were used for TCR beta sequencing. Genomic DNA extraction from the blood cell samples was performed with the Qiagen DNeasy Blood Extraction Kit. The sequence derives from a woman aged 18-30 years in good health and CMV-seronegative. Sequenced material: PBMCs. The V and J segments used are TRBV28 and TRBJ1-1; the D gene cannot be resolved reliably. The DNA sequence is as follows: TGTGCCAGCAGTTTAGGCATCTTTGAAGCTTTCTTT. It translates as CASSLGIFEAFF.